These 18 T cell receptor beta chains were sequenced from one sample in a study of T cells in Graves' hyperthyroidism and ophthalmopathy. Regions amplified from RNA transcripts were the TCR beta CDR3 regions. A first-round RT-PCR of the TCR CDR3 used the HTBI primer set. MiXCR, applied by TCRdb to the multiplex PCR reads, yields one record per CDR3 protein. This sample has around 540,000 distinct CDR3 sequences, with more than 45% found just once. The sample was peripheral blood or thyroid tissue (not recorded which). The receptor set was obtained from a woman under 30 with Graves' hyperthyroidism.

Here the CDR3 DNA reads TGTGCCAGCCAGCATGGGAGCAATCAGCCCCAGCATTTT. Translation: CASQHGSNQPQHF. The V and J genes are TRBV25-1 and TRBJ1-5; no clear D. This CDR3 is 13 amino acids long. V lost 8 bases and J 1 base, leaving 9 bases between the germline ends. CDR1 is MGHDK, CDR2 SYGVNS, per germline.

This clonotype was recorded at least ten times. The rearrangement joins TRBV7-8 to TRBJ1-2; D possibly corresponds to TRBD1 (5 bases). This CDR3 contains 15 residues. Trimming pared 5 bases from V and 7 bases from J, leaving 20 bases between. Per the germline V gene, CDR1 is SGHVS and CDR2 is FQNEAQ. The CDR3 coding sequence is TGTGCCAGCAGCCCCAGGGAGTCGGTAAACGCTGGCTACACCTTC. It specifies CASSPRESVNAGYTF.

The chain employs TRBV10-3 and TRBJ1-6; 10 bases are a match to TRBD1. This CDR3 has 14 residues. CDR1 and CDR2 from the germline V gene are ENHRY and SYGVKD. V lost 4 bases, J lost 9 bases, and 3 bases stayed unmatched. The chain's CDR3 is CAISVTGGTSPLHF. As DNA, the CDR3 is TGTGCCATCAGTGTGACAGGGGGCACTTCACCCCTCCACTTT.

The rearrangement joins TRBV19 to TRBJ1-4; a weak D match, TRBD1 (5 bases). The germline V gene encodes CDR1 LNHDA and CDR2 SQIVND (reference sequence). The CDR3 spans 14 residues. V lost 2 bases and J lost 7, with 11 bases in between. The CDR3 bases are TGTGCCAGTAGTATATCCAGGGCGAGTGAAAAACTGTTTTTT. It encodes CASSISRASEKLFF.

Of note for this clonotype: This may stem from a read error, because a much larger clone lies one nucleotide away. The genes are TRBV2 and TRBJ1-3; D call uncertain. Germline loops: CDR1 SNHLY, CDR2 FYNNEI. The CDR3 consists of 16 residues. Written as DNA, the CDR3 is TGTGCCAGCAGCCTACTCGAGACTGTAACTGGAGACACCATATATTTT. Encoded protein: CASSLLETVTGDTIYF.

With respect to this clonotype: One end of the junction varies from germline; a read error may be responsible. This rearrangement joins TRBV7-2 to TRBJ1-1; D is ambiguous. The CDR3 covers 13 residues. CDR1 and CDR2 from the germline V gene are SGHTA and FQGNSA. CDR3 coding DNA: TGTGCCGGCAGCTTAGGGTCGAACACTGAAGCTTTCTTT. Translating it yields CAGSLGSNTEAFF.

This clonotype was counted many times. The rearrangement links TRBV2 to TRBJ1-5; D is possibly TRBD1 (6 bases). The CDR3 covers 13 residues. Germline V gene data show CDR1 as SNHLY and CDR2 as FYNNEI. The V gene lost 7 bases and the J gene lost 5 bases, with 12 bases spanning the gap. Written as DNA, the CDR3 is TGTGCCAGCACCCAGGGGAGGGATCAGCCCCAGCATTTT. The encoded protein is CASTQGRDQPQHF.

The rearrangement uses TRBV15 and TRBJ1-2, with 7 bases that match TRBD1. V dropped 3 bases and J dropped 3; count of bases not matched to a gene: 4. From germline, CDR1 is LNHNV and CDR2 YYDKDF (reference sequence). The CDR3 sequence is 14 residues long. In DNA form, the CDR3 reads TGTGCCACCAGCAGGATAACAGGGGACTATGGCTACACCTTC. It specifies CATSRITGDYGYTF.

The V call is TRBV10-3, the J call TRBJ2-7; the match to TRBD1 covers 8 bases. The CDR3 extends over 14 amino acids. Trimming took 6 bases from V and 3 from J; bases not matched to a gene: 7. In germline, CDR1 is ENHRY, CDR2 SYGVKD. Written as DNA, the CDR3 is TGTGCCATCAGAGCCGGGACAGGTATCTACGAGCAGTACTTC. This encodes CAIRAGTGIYEQYF.

The V and J genes are TRBV19 and TRBJ2-7, with unresolved D. Germline V gives CDR1 LNHDA, CDR2 SQIVND (reference sequence). Trimming removed 3 bases from V and 2 bases from J, with 11 bases in between. This CDR3 region has 14 residues. The chain's CDR3 is CASSMSTQTYEQYF. The CDR3 nucleotides read TGTGCCAGTAGTATGAGTACGCAAACCTACGAGCAGTACTTC.

The genes are TRBV7-9 and TRBJ2-7, with 16 bases that match TRBD2. This CDR3 has 16 amino acids. CDR1 is SEHNR and CDR2 is FQNEAQ in the germline V gene (reference sequence). J gave up 5 bases and V 4 bases, and 5 bases lay outside the gene matches. The CDR3 DNA reads as TGTGCCAGCAGCTGGGGGACTAGCGGGAGGGGCAACGAGCAGTACTTC. This encodes CASSWGTSGRGNEQYF.

In this sample, this clonotype turned up a few times. The rearrangement links TRBV10-3 to TRBJ2-6, with D hard to call. Germline V lookup: CDR1 ENHRY, CDR2 SYGVKD. CDR3 size: 18 residues. Trimming took off 3 bases at V and 0 bases at J, with 15 bases between the two ends. This CDR3 is CAISERGGIYSGANVLTF. The CDR3 DNA follows: TGTGCCATCAGTGAACGCGGCGGAATATACTCTGGGGCCAACGTCCTGACTTTC.

This clonotype has ten or more counts. The chain has TRBV12-3 or TRBV12-4 and TRBJ1-2; D remains unclear. This CDR3 is 11 amino acids long. Trimming left V 6 bases short and J 3 bases short, with 5 bases between. The CDR3 DNA sequence: TGTGCCAGCAGGGCCTACTATGGCTACACCTTC. This codes for CASRAYYGYTF.

V gene TRBV25-1 combines with J gene TRBJ1-6, with TRBD1 matching 9 bases. This CDR3 has 15 amino acids. V was clipped by 5 bases and J by 7 bases; unmatched bases: 6. In germline, CDR1 is MGHDK, CDR2 SYGVNS. The CDR3 loop reads CASSYFDRGNSPLHF. CDR3 in DNA: TGTGCCAGCAGTTACTTTGACAGGGGGAATTCACCCCTCCACTTT.

CDR3 in DNA: TGTGCCAGTAGTGAGGGGCCCGAGGACTATGGCTACACCTTC. Residues: CASSEGPEDYGYTF. The chain uses TRBV19 and TRBJ1-2, with D tentatively TRBD1 (5 bases). The CDR3 runs to 14 residues. Trimming took 5 bases from V and 3 from J, leaving 13 bases between them. Germline CDR1 LNHDA, CDR2 SQIVND (reference sequence).

The chain couples TRBV19 to TRBJ1-5; the D gene is possibly TRBD1 (5 bases). The V gene lost 5 bases and the J gene lost 2 bases, with 13 bases spanning the gap. The CDR3 sequence is 15 residues long. Germline assignment: CDR1 LNHDA and CDR2 SQIVND (reference sequence). The CDR3 DNA is TGTGCCAGTAGTGAACCGGGGCTAGGCAATCAGCCCCAGCATTTT. Translation gives CASSEPGLGNQPQHF.

The chain couples TRBV24-1 to TRBJ2-5; TRBD2 matches 13 bases. With 4 bases clipped from V and 3 bases from J, the junction kept 4 bases outside the gene matches. The CDR3 contains 16 residues. Germline V gives CDR1 KGHDR, CDR2 SFDVKD. This CDR3 is CATSDLGTSGKETQYF. CDR3 DNA sequence: TGTGCCACCAGTGACCTCGGGACTAGCGGGAAAGAGACCCAGTACTTC.

The gene calls are TRBV14 and TRBJ2-2; tentatively, D is TRBD1 (6 bases). Germline-derived CDR1 and CDR2 are SGHDN and FVKESK. The CDR3 runs to 15 residues. Trimming took off 3 bases at V and 2 bases at J, with 10 bases between the two ends. CDR3 sequence: CASSHGTQNTGELFF. DNA for the CDR3: TGTGCCAGCAGCCACGGGACACAAAACACCGGGGAGCTGTTTTTT. Complete variable domain (other parts from reference TRBV14 and TRBJ2-2): EAGVTQFPSHSVIEKGQTVTLRCDPISGHDNLYWYRRVMGKEIKFLLHFVKESKQDESGMPNNRFLAERTGGTYSTLKVQPAELEDSGVYFCASSHGTQNTGELFFGEGSRLTVL.